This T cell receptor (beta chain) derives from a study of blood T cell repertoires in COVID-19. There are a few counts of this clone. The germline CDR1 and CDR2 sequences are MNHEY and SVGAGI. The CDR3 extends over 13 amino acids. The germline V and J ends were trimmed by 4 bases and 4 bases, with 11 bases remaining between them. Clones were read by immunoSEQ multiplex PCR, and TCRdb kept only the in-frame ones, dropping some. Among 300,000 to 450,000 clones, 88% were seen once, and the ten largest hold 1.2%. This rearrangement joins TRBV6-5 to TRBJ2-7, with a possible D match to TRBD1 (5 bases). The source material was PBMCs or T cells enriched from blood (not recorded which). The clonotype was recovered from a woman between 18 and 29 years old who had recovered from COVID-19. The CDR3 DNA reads TGTGCCAGCAGTTCCCGCAGGGATTACGAGCAGTACTTC. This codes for CASSSRRDYEQYF.